This entry is about one TCR beta chain. Its antigen is unknown. The germline gives CDR1 MNHEY, CDR2 SVGAGI. The CDR3 contains 11 residues. The V end lost 7 bases, the J end lost 3 bases, and 6 bases lay between the germline ends. All of the isolated RNA was reverse transcribed, so expressed TCRB transcripts were sequenced. Measured with immunoSEQ multiplex PCR; TCRdb has only the in-frame clones, and not every one. The sample lists tens of thousands of clones, nearly 50% occurring once. The data were obtained in a study of beta chain features in type 1 diabetes. Points from the study as a whole: A greater similarity of naive, central memory and Treg TCRB repertoires was seen among patients than among healthy donors. Moderate yet significant TCRB CDR3 shortening was seen in Type 1 diabetes patients in all four CD4+ subsets.

The source is a young man with type 1 diabetes. Sequencing was performed on central memory CD4+ T cells from blood. The chain recombines TRBV6-5 with TRBJ2-5; no clear D. CDR3 region: CASTQKETQYF. The CDR3 DNA reads TGTGCCAGCACCCAAAAAGAGACCCAGTACTTC.